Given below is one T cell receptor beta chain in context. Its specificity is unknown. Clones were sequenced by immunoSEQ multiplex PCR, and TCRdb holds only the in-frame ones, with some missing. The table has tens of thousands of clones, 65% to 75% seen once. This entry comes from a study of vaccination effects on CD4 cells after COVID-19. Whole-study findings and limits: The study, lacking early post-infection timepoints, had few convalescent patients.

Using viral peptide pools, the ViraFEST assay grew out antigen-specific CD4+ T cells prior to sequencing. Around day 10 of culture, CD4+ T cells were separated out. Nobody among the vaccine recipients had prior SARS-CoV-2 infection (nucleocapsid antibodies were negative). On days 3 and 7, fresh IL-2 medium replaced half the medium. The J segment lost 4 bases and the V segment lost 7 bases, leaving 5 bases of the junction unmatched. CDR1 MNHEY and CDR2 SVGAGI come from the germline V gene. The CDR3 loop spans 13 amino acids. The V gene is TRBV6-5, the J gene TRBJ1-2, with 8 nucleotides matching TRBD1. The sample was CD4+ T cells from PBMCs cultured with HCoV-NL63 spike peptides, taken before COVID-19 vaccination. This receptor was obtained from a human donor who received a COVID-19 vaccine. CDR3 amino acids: CASNLQGGYGYTF. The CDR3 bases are TGTGCCAGCAACCTACAGGGGGGCTATGGCTACACCTTC.